This T cell receptor (beta chain) came from a study of shared clonotypes between healthy human individuals. Profiling relied on immunoSEQ multiplex PCR, and the TCRdb table lists in-frame clones only, not all of them. This sample yields some 650,000 clones, of which about 97% are seen a single time; around 0.058% belongs to the top ten. Only one count was recorded for this clone. The same CDR3 can be traced to other DNA sequences in this sample. The length of the CDR3 is 14 residues. The V gene lost 5 bases and the J gene lost 2 bases, with 10 bases spanning the gap. In germline, CDR1 is MDHEN, CDR2 SYDVKM. Donors, healthy HIV-negative adults, lacked recent acute infections or vaccinations.

The receptor was isolated from a woman between 25 and 40 years old in good health. The sequencing sample was made of naive CD4+ T cells sorted from blood. Subset specified: CD45RA+ positively selected. The J gene is TRBJ1-5, the V gene TRBV28; no clear D gene. In nucleotides, the CDR3 is TGTGCCAGCAGTCCTTCGGGAGGCAATCAGCCCCAGCATTTT. It is translated as CASSPSGGNQPQHF. The whole variable domain, filled in from reference TRBV28 and TRBJ1-5, reads DVKVTQSSRYLVKRTGEKVFLECVQDMDHENMFWYRQDPGLGLRLIYFSYDVKMKEKGDIPEGYSVSREKKERFSLILESASTNQTSMYLCASSPSGGNQPQHFGDGTRLSIL.